A single sample is the source of the 21 T cell receptor beta chains below, sequenced in a study of T cell repertoires in cytomegalovirus infection. MiXCR, run by TCRdb on the reads, gives a single entry per CDR3 protein. The table lists some 920,000 distinct CDR3 sequences, approximately 31% of them singletons. These receptors have no known antigen. The sequencing used cultured CD8+ T cells from PBMCs, collected from culture after CMV antigen stimulation. These receptors all stem from a human donor in good health (CMV status not recorded). Some clones in this sample may be carry-over from other donors' samples.

The gene calls are TRBV27 and TRBJ1-5; D is perhaps TRBD1 (6 bases). The CDR3 sequence is 13 residues long. Germline CDR1 reads MNHEY; CDR2 reads SMNVEV (reference sequence). V lost 10 bases to trimming and J lost 0 bases, with 10 bases between them. The CDR3 DNA follows: TGTGCCACCGGACAGAGTAGCAATCAGCCCCAGCATTTT. It specifies CATGQSSNQPQHF.

The chain is built from TRBV7-6 and TRBJ2-7; 8 bases fit TRBD2. The CDR3 is 18 residues long. Germline loops: CDR1 SGHVS, CDR2 FNYEAQ. J was trimmed by 1 base and V by 1 base; bases with no gene match: 12. The CDR3 DNA reads TGTGCCAGCAGCTTAGACAAGGTGGCGGGGGGAAGATCCTACGAGCAGTACGTC. Its translation is CASSLDKVAGGRSYEQYV.

This clonotype was found a few times. This sequence joins TRBV3-1 and TRBJ2-1; TRBD2 aligns across 9 bases. After removal of 1 base from V and 4 bases from J, the junction contained 5 bases not matched to a gene. This CDR3 is 16 amino acids long. The germline CDR1 and CDR2 sequences are LGHDT and YNNKEL (reference sequence). The CDR3 coding sequence is TGTGCCAGCAGCCAAGCGACGGGACTAGCTTACAATGAGCAGTTCTTC. It translates to CASSQATGLAYNEQFF.

In its sample, this clonotype was seen many times. The genes are TRBV7-6 and TRBJ2-1; D uncertain. The germline V gene encodes CDR1 SGHVS and CDR2 FNYEAQ. Trimming shortened V by 3 bases and J by 0 bases, and 18 bases separated the two germline ends. The CDR3 totals 18 residues. The CDR3, as DNA: TGTGCCAGCAGCTTGGGCACTGTCGCTAGGTACTCCTACAATGAGCAGTTCTTC. Its protein is CASSLGTVARYSYNEQFF.

This clonotype has more than one count but fewer than ten. The genes are TRBV7-6 and TRBJ2-1, with TRBD2 matching over 12 bases. V shed 6 bases and J 7 bases; nucleotides not matched to a gene: 10. CDR3 length equals 16 residues. Germline values: CDR1 SGHVS, CDR2 FNYEAQ. CDR3 sequence (DNA): TGTGCCAGCAGGGAACTAGCGGGGGGTTCAGGGAATGAGCAGTTCTTC. It is translated as CASRELAGGSGNEQFF.

The V and J genes are TRBV6-6 and TRBJ2-5; D is perhaps TRBD2 (6 bases). The CDR3 has 15 residues. Germline-derived CDR1 and CDR2 are MNHNY and SVGAGI (reference sequence). Trimming removed 5 bases from V and 4 bases from J, with 17 bases in between. The CDR3, as DNA: TGTGCCAGCAGTGGACCGGGACTGATGGGAGAGACCCAGTACTTC. Translation: CASSGPGLMGETQYF.

This clonotype appeared a few times. V and J are TRBV7-9 and TRBJ2-3; D is tentatively TRBD1 or TRBD2 (6 bases each). There are 16 residues in the CDR3. Germline-derived CDR1 and CDR2 are SEHNR and FQNEAQ (reference sequence). Trimming took off 5 bases at V and 0 bases at J, with 15 bases between the two ends. The chain's CDR3 is CASSPGAIKSTDTQYF. The CDR3 DNA is TGTGCCAGCAGCCCGGGGGCGATAAAAAGCACAGATACGCAGTATTTT.

This clonotype was seen repeatedly, ten times or more. The V gene is TRBV7-6, the J gene TRBJ2-5; 8 bases are a match to TRBD1. The CDR3 contains 14 residues. The germline V gene encodes CDR1 SGHVS and CDR2 FNYEAQ. V lost 8 bases, J lost 3 bases, and 8 bases stayed unmatched. CDR3 region: CASCRRGQEETQYF. The DNA for the CDR3 is TGTGCCAGCTGTAGAAGGGGACAGGAAGAGACCCAGTACTTC.

This clonotype was seen a few times. The chain has TRBV29-1 and TRBJ2-7; maybe TRBD1 (5 bases). Germline V lookup: CDR1 SQVTM, CDR2 ANQGSEA. The CDR3 consists of 13 residues. V lost 4 bases and J lost 0, with 10 bases in between. The CDR3 DNA is TGCAGCGTTGTCGACAGCTTCTCCTACGAGCAGTACTTC. It translates to CSVVDSFSYEQYF.

This clonotype was observed a few times. The rearrangement joins TRBV27 to TRBJ2-3, with D unresolved. This CDR3 has 15 amino acids. Trimming pared 2 bases from V and 2 bases from J, leaving 11 bases between. CDR1 and CDR2 (germline): MNHEY, SMNVEV (reference sequence). CDR3 nucleotide sequence: TGTGCCAGCAGTTTAAGCGAAGGAGACACAGATACGCAGTATTTT. Translated: CASSLSEGDTDTQYF.

The CDR3 DNA follows: TGTGCCAGCAGCCCGGAGCTGACAGGGTTTGGCTACACCTTC. Amino acids: CASSPELTGFGYTF. The V call is TRBV7-2, the J call TRBJ1-2; 7 nucleotides align to TRBD1. V lost 5 bases, J lost 7 bases, and 10 bases stayed unmatched. CDR3 length equals 14 residues. Germline V CDR1 and CDR2: SGHTA, FQGNSA.

This chain links TRBV6-5 with TRBJ2-5; 7 nucleotides line up with TRBD2. The CDR3 is 18 residues long. Looked up from germline, CDR1 is MNHEY and CDR2 is SVGAGI. The V and J ends lost 5 bases and 5 bases, in that order; junction bases with no gene match: 20. The CDR3 loop reads CASSQLPRTRGFRETQYF. The CDR3 coding sequence is TGTGCCAGCAGTCAATTACCTAGGACTAGGGGATTCAGGGAGACCCAGTACTTC.

The CDR3 region has the DNA TGTGCCAGCAGCCGATACAGGGGCTCCGCTCCCTACGAGCAGTACTTC. Its protein is CASSRYRGSAPYEQYF. This chain connects TRBV7-8 to TRBJ2-7; 7 bases line up with TRBD1. The CDR3 is made up of 16 amino acids. The V gene end was trimmed by 5 bases and the J gene end by 2 bases; junction bases not matched to a gene: 12. Germline CDR1 SGHVS, CDR2 FQNEAQ. Together with reference TRBV7-8 and TRBJ2-7, the CDR3 gives the full variable domain: GAGVSQSPRYKVAKRGQDVALRCDPISGHVSLFWYQQALGQGPEFLTYFQNEAQLDKSGLPSDRFFAERPEGSVSTLKIQRTQQEDSAVYLCASSRYRGSAPYEQYFGPGTRLTVT.

In its sample, this clonotype was seen a few times. V gene TRBV2 combines with J gene TRBJ2-3; D is ambiguous. The V gene's germline CDR1 is SNHLY and CDR2 FYNNEI. The CDR3 covers 16 residues. V was shortened by 2 bases and J by 2 bases, with 14 bases between the two germline ends. Here the CDR3 reads CASSEMLTALTDTQYF. As DNA, the CDR3 is TGTGCCAGCAGTGAAATGCTCACAGCACTCACAGATACGCAGTATTTT.

This chain joins TRBV19 and TRBJ2-1; maybe TRBD2 (6 bases). The CDR3 loop spans 14 amino acids. The germline gives CDR1 LNHDA, CDR2 SQIVND (reference sequence). V was clipped by 5 bases and J by 8 bases, with 16 bases between them. The CDR3 reads CASSPVGAGYEQFF. The DNA for the CDR3 is TGTGCCAGTAGTCCCGTAGGAGCGGGCTATGAGCAGTTCTTC.

The chain has TRBV12-3 or TRBV12-4 and TRBJ2-7, with a tentative D call TRBD1 (6 bases). V lost 6 bases and J 6 bases, leaving 12 bases between the germline ends. There are 12 residues in the CDR3. The CDR3 here is CASSPGQFEQYF. The CDR3, as DNA: TGTGCCAGCAGCCCCGGACAGTTCGAGCAGTACTTC.

This clonotype was seen a handful of times. The V and J genes are TRBV7-9 and TRBJ2-2; 7 positions agree with TRBD1. This CDR3 contains 15 residues. CDR1 and CDR2 from the germline V gene are SEHNR and FQNEAQ (reference sequence). V was clipped by 5 bases and J by 6 bases; unmatched bases: 9. CDR3 sequence reads: CASSHVQGVSGELFF. CDR3 nucleotides: TGTGCCAGCAGCCACGTTCAGGGGGTTTCCGGGGAGCTGTTTTTT.

The genes are TRBV19 and TRBJ1-6; D uncertain. Per germline, CDR1 LNHDA and CDR2 SQIVND (reference sequence). The CDR3 is made up of 18 amino acids. Trimming cost V 0 bases and J 5 bases, with 17 bases left between them. The CDR3 loop is CASSIDRGRGRDNSPLHF. CDR3 coding DNA: TGTGCCAGTAGTATAGATCGAGGAAGAGGACGGGATAATTCACCCCTCCACTTT.

V usage is TRBV4-1 and J usage is TRBJ2-3, with D possibly called TRBD1 or TRBD2 (6 bases each). The CDR3 is 14 amino acids. The V end was cut by 2 bases, the J end by 4 bases, with 10 bases between. The V gene's germline CDR1 is MGHRA and CDR2 YSYEKL. The CDR3 DNA is TGCGCCAGCAGCCAACCGAGGGGGGCAGATACGCAGTATTTT. Amino acids: CASSQPRGADTQYF.

In its sample, this clonotype was seen many times. The chain combines TRBV7-2 with TRBJ2-1, with D perhaps assigned TRBD1 or TRBD2 (5 bases each). Deletions cut 3 bases from V and 0 bases from J, with 15 bases between. The CDR3 totals 17 residues. The germline CDR1 and CDR2 sequences are SGHTA and FQGNSA. CDR3 coding DNA: TGTGCCAGCAGCTTTGCGGCATCAGGGAGCTCCTACAATGAGCAGTTCTTC. Its translation: CASSFAASGSSYNEQFF. Using reference TRBV7-2 and TRBJ2-1 for the parts outside the CDR3, the full variable domain is GAGVSQSPSNKVTEKGKDVELRCDPISGHTALYWYRQSLGQGLEFLIYFQGNSAPDKSGLPSDRFSAERTGGSVSTLTIQRTQQEDSAVYLCASSFAASGSSYNEQFFGPGTRLTVL.

This clonotype has at least ten counts. This chain links TRBV7-2 with TRBJ1-5; D not certain. V was cut by 2 bases and J by 8 bases, with 13 bases left in between. There are 14 residues in the CDR3. Germline lookup yields CDR1 SGHTA and CDR2 FQGNSA. The CDR3 DNA follows: TGTGCCAGCAGCTTAAGCGGTTCTCTGGAGCCCCAGCATTTT. As protein: CASSLSGSLEPQHF.